The 6 T cell receptor beta chains below were found in one sample sequenced in a study of T cell repertoires in cytomegalovirus infection. TCRdb independently ran MiXCR on the reads; one entry per CDR3 protein. The table shows some 270,000 distinct CDR3 sequences, with about a sixth occurring only once. Material: CD8+ T cells from PBMCs. These receptors came from a human donor in good health (CMV status not recorded). Some clones in this sample may be carry-over from other donors' samples.

This clonotype appeared many times. The chain links TRBV12-3 or TRBV12-4 to TRBJ1-1; D is unclear. The CDR3 consists of 12 residues. The V gene lost 8 bases and the J gene lost 1 base, with 8 bases spanning the gap. For the CDR3, the DNA is TGTGCCAGCTCGATTAGGAACACTGAAGCTTTCTTT. Translating it yields CASSIRNTEAFF.

The chain combines TRBV5-1 with TRBJ2-5; D not resolved. CDR3 length: 16 residues. Germline CDR1 reads SGHRS; CDR2 reads YFSETQ. V shed 0 bases and J shed 1 base, with 13 bases lying between them. CDR3 loop: CASSLASTSTQETQYF. DNA for the CDR3: TGCGCCAGCAGCTTGGCCTCGACAAGCACCCAAGAGACCCAGTACTTC. Variable domain in full (rest from reference TRBV5-1 and TRBJ2-5): KAGVTQTPRYLIKTRGQQVTLSCSPISGHRSVSWYQQTPGQGLQFLFEYFSETQRNKGNFPGRFSGRQFSNSRSEMNVSTLELGDSALYLCASSLASTSTQETQYFGPGTRLLVL.

This clonotype was recorded a few times. The V gene is TRBV7-9, the J gene TRBJ2-1; no definite D call. CDR3 length: 12 amino acids. From germline, CDR1 is SEHNR and CDR2 FQNEAQ (reference sequence). The V and J ends lost 5 bases and 5 bases respectively, with 7 bases between them. The CDR3 loop is CASSEENNEQFF. The CDR3 DNA follows: TGTGCCAGCAGCGAAGAAAACAATGAGCAGTTCTTC.

In its sample, this clonotype was seen a few times. The chain has TRBV5-1 and TRBJ2-6, with D unresolved. Trimming removed 2 bases from V and 3 bases from J, with 12 bases in between. Germline V gives CDR1 SGHRS, CDR2 YFSETQ. The CDR3 has 16 amino acids. In DNA form, the CDR3 reads TGCGCCAGCAGCTTCAGGTGGACGGTTGGGGCCAACGTCCTGACTTTC. Its translation: CASSFRWTVGANVLTF. The variable domain in full, with the rest retrieved from reference TRBV5-1 and TRBJ2-6, is KAGVTQTPRYLIKTRGQQVTLSCSPISGHRSVSWYQQTPGQGLQFLFEYFSETQRNKGNFPGRFSGRQFSNSRSEMNVSTLELGDSALYLCASSFRWTVGANVLTFGAGSRLTVL.

This sequence joins TRBV29-1 and TRBJ2-1; D perhaps matches TRBD2 (7 bases). The CDR3 consists of 16 residues. The V gene's germline CDR1 is SQVTM and CDR2 ANQGSEA. Trimming stripped 0 bases from V and 8 bases from J, with 20 bases between. The CDR3 reads CSVEDLRGGAVDEQFF. The CDR3 DNA sequence: TGCAGCGTTGAAGATCTTAGAGGGGGGGCGGTTGATGAGCAGTTCTTC.

This clonotype was counted between two and nine times. The genes are TRBV7-2 and TRBJ1-4, with D possibly matching TRBD1 (5 bases). Germline CDR1 and CDR2: SGHTA and FQGNSA. V shed 2 bases and J shed 8 bases, with 18 bases lying between them. The CDR3 runs 16 residues. The DNA for the CDR3 is TGTGCCAGCAGCTTAAATCGAGCGGGGCCCGAAGAAAAACTGTTTTTT. It translates to CASSLNRAGPEEKLFF.